These T cell receptor beta chains were read from a single sample in a study of blood T cell repertoires in COVID-19. Sequenced by immunoSEQ multiplex PCR; TCRdb stores in-frame clones only, minus some. Among about 300,000 clones, more than 75% were seen once, and the ten largest hold 10%. Source material: PBMCs or T cells enriched from blood (not recorded which). These receptors all come from a woman aged 18 to 35 who had recovered from COVID-19. Each CDR3 is given with its conserved first and last residue. D genes are given only for firm matches. Size is stated for part of the rows, as once, few or many counts, or as a class when the clone is expanded.

D gene,clone size,V gene,J gene,CDR3 DNA,CDR3 protein
NA,few,TRBV7-8,TRBJ2-7,TGTGCCAGCAGCTTAGTGGCCGGACAAGGTCATACCGAGCAGTACTTC,CASSLVAGQGHTEQYF
TRBD1,NA,TRBV6-5,TRBJ2-7,TGTGCCAGCAGTTACTCTAGGACAGGGACCTGGAACGAGCAGTACTTC,CASSYSRTGTWNEQYF
TRBD1,NA,TRBV19,TRBJ1-2,TGTGCCAGTCACATACAGGGGGCCGGCTATGGCTACACCTTC,CASHIQGAGYGYTF
NA,NA,TRBV6-1,TRBJ1-1,TGTGCCAGCAGTGAAGGCGGGGTTAGGGCTTTCTTT,CASSEGGVRAFF
TRBD1,few,TRBV4-2,TRBJ1-1,TGTGCCAGCAGCCAGCCTTCGGGACAGGGGAAGCCTGAAGCTTTCTTT,CASSQPSGQGKPEAFF
TRBD1,NA,TRBV5-6,TRBJ1-4,TGTGCCAGCAGCCCAGGACAGGGGGCGGGATTGGATGAAAAACTGTTTTTT,CASSPGQGAGLDEKLFF
NA,NA,TRBV3-1/TRBV3-2,TRBJ2-5,TGTGCCAGCAGCCAAGACCGGGAGACCCAGTACTTC,CASSQDRETQYF
TRBD2,NA,TRBV5-1,TRBJ2-1,TGCGCCAGCAGCTTCGTGGGGCGGGGGGAGTTCTTC,CASSFVGRGEFF
NA,NA,TRBV5-1,TRBJ1-4,TGCGCCAGCAGCTTGGGCGGAAACTCGGGTAATGAAAAACTGTTTTTT,CASSLGGNSGNEKLFF
NA,NA,TRBV4-1,TRBJ2-1,TGCGCCAGCAGCCAAGGTAACGGGATTTTGCAGTTCTTC,CASSQGNGILQFF
TRBD1,few,TRBV10-1,TRBJ2-2,TGCGCCAGCAGTGGGCAGGGGGCTTCGGGCACCGGGGAGCTGTTTTTT,CASSGQGASGTGELFF
NA,NA,TRBV5-1,TRBJ1-3,TGCGCCAGCAGCAGGGGCGAGGGAAACACCATATATTTT,CASSRGEGNTIYF
TRBD2,few,TRBV11-2,TRBJ2-1,TGTGCCAGCAGCTTAGGGGGACTAGCGGGACGGGATGAGCAGTTCTTC,CASSLGGLAGRDEQFF
TRBD1,NA,TRBV30,TRBJ1-2,TGTGCCTGGAGTTCGACAGGGGGCGGGGGCACCTTC,CAWSSTGGGGTF
TRBD1,NA,TRBV10-3,TRBJ1-5,TGTGCCATCGGAGACAGGGGGAGCAATCAGCCCCAGCATTTT,CAIGDRGSNQPQHF
NA,NA,TRBV10-3,TRBJ2-1,TGTGCCATCAGGGGGGCTCCGGGGCCCGGGCCCCATGAGCAGTTCTTC,CAIRGAPGPGPHEQFF
NA,NA,TRBV21-1,TRBJ1-3,TGTGCCAGCAGCCAAGACAGAGTTCGCTCTGGAAACACCATATATTTT,CASSQDRVRSGNTIYF
TRBD2,NA,TRBV19,TRBJ2-3,TGTGCCAGTAGTATCCGGCGGGAGAGGGATACGCAGTATTTT,CASSIRRERDTQYF
NA,NA,TRBV7-9,TRBJ1-4,TGTGCCAGCAGCTTAGAACAGAAGAATGAAAAACTGTTTTTT,CASSLEQKNEKLFF
TRBD1,NA,TRBV28,TRBJ1-3,TGTGCCAGCTGTAGTCCGCAGGGGGGCATAGGAGGAAACACCATATATTTT,CASCSPQGGIGGNTIYF
TRBD1,NA,TRBV18,TRBJ1-4,TGTGCCAGCTCACCAGGACAGGATGAAAAACTGTTTTTT,CASSPGQDEKLFF
TRBD2,NA,TRBV5-1,TRBJ2-1,TGCGCCAGCAGCTTGCTAGCGGGCCAGGGATACAATGAGCAGTTCTTC,CASSLLAGQGYNEQFF
NA,NA,TRBV11-2,TRBJ1-2,TGTGCCAGCAGCTTAGATGAGGGAGGCTATGGCTACACCTTC,CASSLDEGGYGYTF
NA,NA,TRBV4-1,TRBJ1-5,TGCGCCAGCAGTTATGAAGGAACAGGCGGCAATCAGCCCCAGCATTTT,CASSYEGTGGNQPQHF